This T cell receptor beta chain appears in the sequencing data of a study of T cells of healthy individuals. TCRdb reanalysed the 5' RACE reads using MiXCR and keeps one entry per CDR3 protein. The repertoire holds around 79,000 distinct CDR3 sequences, with approximately 5.4% as singletons. V lost 6 bases and J lost 0, with 12 bases in between. Germline CDR1 and CDR2: SNHLY and FYNNEI. The CDR3 has 15 residues. This clonotype occurred a few times. The source is a female donor in good health. The chain couples TRBV2 to TRBJ1-5; D remains unclear. CDR3 loop: CASSQSTNSNQPQHF. The CDR3 DNA follows: TGTGCCAGCAGCCAAAGCACAAATAGCAATCAGCCCCAGCATTTT.